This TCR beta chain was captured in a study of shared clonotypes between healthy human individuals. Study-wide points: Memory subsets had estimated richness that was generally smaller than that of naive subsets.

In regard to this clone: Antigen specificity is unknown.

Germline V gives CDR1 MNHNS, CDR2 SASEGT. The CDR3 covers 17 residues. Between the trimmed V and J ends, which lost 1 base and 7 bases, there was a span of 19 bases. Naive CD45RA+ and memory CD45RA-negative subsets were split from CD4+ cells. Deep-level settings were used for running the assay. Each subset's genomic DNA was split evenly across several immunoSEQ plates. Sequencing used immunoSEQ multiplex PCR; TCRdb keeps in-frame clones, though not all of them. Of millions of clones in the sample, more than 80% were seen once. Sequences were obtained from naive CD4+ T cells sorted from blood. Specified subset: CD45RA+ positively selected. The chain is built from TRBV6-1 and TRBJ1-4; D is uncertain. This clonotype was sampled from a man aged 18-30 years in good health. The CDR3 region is CASSEEVAKVGGEKLFF. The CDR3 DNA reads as TGTGCCAGCAGTGAAGAGGTCGCCAAAGTAGGAGGTGAAAAACTGTTTTTT.